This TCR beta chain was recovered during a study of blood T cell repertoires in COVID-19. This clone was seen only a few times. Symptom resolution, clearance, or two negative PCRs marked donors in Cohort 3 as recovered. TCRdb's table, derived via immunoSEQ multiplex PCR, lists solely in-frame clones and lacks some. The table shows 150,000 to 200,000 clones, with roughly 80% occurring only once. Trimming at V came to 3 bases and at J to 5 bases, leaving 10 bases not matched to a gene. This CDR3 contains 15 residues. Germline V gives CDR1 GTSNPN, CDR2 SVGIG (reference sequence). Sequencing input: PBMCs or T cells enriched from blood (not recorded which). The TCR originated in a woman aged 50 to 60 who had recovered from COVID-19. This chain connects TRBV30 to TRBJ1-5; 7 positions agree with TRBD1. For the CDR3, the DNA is TGTGCCTGGAGCGTCGGTGACAGGGCGGATCAGCCCCAGCATTTT. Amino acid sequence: CAWSVGDRADQPQHF.